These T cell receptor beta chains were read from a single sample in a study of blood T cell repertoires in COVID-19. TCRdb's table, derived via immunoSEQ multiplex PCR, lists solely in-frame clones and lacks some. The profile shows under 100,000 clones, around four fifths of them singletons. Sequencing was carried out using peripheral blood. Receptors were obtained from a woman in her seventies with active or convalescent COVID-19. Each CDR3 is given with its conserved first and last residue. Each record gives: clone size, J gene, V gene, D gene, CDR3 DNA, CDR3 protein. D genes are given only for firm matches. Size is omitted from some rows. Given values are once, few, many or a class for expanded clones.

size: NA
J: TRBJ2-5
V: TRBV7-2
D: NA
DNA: TGTGCCAGCGTTGGCGCCGCCGGGGAGACCCAGTACTTC
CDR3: CASVGAAGETQYF

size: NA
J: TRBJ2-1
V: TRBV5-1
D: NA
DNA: TGCGCCAGCAGCTTGGGCGGACTCTCCTACAATGAGCAGTTCTTC
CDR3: CASSLGGLSYNEQFF

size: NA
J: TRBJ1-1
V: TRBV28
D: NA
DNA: TGTGCCAGCAGTTTAGGGGGCCTAAAGGGCACTGAAGCTTTCTTT
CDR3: CASSLGGLKGTEAFF

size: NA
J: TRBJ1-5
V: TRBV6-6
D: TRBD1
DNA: TGTGCCAGCAGAAGACAGGGGGCTGGCAATCAGCCCCAGCATTTT
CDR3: CASRRQGAGNQPQHF

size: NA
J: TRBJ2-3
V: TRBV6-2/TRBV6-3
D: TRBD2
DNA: TGTGCCAGCAGTTCGAGACTAGCGGGGAGCCCAGTGGGCACAGATACGCAGTATTTT
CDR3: CASSSRLAGSPVGTDTQYF

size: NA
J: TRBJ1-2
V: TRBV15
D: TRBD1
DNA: TGTGCCACCAGCAGTAACAGGGGGCTTGGGGTCTATGGCTACACCTTC
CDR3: CATSSNRGLGVYGYTF

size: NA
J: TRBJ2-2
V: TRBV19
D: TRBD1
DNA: TGTGCCAGTAGTACCCGACAGGGAGCCACCGGGGAGCTGTTTTTT
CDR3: CASSTRQGATGELFF

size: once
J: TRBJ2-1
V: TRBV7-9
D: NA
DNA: TGTGCCAGCAGCTTACAGGGCCCCAAAGGGATCAATGAGCAGTTCTTC
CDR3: CASSLQGPKGINEQFF

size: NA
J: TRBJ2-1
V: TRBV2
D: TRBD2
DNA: TGTGCCAGCAGCTATAGCGGGGGGGCGGGTAATGAGCAGTTCTTC
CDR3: CASSYSGGAGNEQFF

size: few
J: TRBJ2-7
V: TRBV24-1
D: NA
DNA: TGTGCCACCAGTGACGGAGGGTGGGAGCAGTACTTC
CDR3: CATSDGGWEQYF

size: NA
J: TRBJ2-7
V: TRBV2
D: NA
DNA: TGTGCCAGCAGTGAGAGGGACGAGCAGTACTTC
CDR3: CASSERDEQYF

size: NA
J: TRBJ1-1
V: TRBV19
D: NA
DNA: TGTGCCAGTAGGGTCACGGGTAGAGGGGAAGCTTTCTTT
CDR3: CASRVTGRGEAFF

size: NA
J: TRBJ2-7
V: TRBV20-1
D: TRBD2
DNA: TGCAGTGCTCCCCGGGGGGACGAGCAGTACTTC
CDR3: CSAPRGDEQYF

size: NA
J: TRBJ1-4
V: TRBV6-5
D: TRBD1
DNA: TGTGCCAGCACCGAACGTGGGACAGGGTTCGAAAAACTGTTTTTT
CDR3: CASTERGTGFEKLFF

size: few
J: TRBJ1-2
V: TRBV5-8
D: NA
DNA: TGTGCCAGCAGCTTGCAGGGGCCCGACTATGGCTACACCTTC
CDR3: CASSLQGPDYGYTF

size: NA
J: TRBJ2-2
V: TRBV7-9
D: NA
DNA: TGTGCCAGCAGCCCCAAGGCCGACAGAAGCACCGGGGAGCTGTTTTTT
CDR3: CASSPKADRSTGELFF

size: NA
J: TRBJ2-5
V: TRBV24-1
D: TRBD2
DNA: TGTGCCACCAGTGATTCAACTAGCGTCGAGACCCAGTACTTC
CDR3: CATSDSTSVETQYF

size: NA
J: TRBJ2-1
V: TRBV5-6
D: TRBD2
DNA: TGTGCCAGCAGCTTGGGGACTAGCGGGACTTACAATGAGCAGTTCTTC
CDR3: CASSLGTSGTYNEQFF

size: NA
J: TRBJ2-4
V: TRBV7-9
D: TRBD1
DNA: TGTGCCAGCAGCTTAGCCGGACAGGGGGAGGCCAAAAACATTCAGTACTTC
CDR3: CASSLAGQGEAKNIQYF

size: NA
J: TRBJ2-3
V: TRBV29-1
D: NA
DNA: TGCAGCGTTGAATCGCAGGGCACAGATACGCAGTATTTT
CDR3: CSVESQGTDTQYF

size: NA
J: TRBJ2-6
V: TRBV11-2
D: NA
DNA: TGTGCCAGCAGGGGCCTAAGCTCTGGGGCCAACGTCCTGACTTTC
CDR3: CASRGLSSGANVLTF

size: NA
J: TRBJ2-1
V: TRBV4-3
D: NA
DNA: TGCGCCAGCAGCCAAGACAGGGTGCTATCTAATGAGCAGTTCTTC
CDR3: CASSQDRVLSNEQFF

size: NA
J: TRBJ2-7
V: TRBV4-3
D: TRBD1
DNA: TGCGCCAGCAGCCAAGATTTAGGACAGGGTAGCTGGGAGCAGTACTTC
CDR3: CASSQDLGQGSWEQYF

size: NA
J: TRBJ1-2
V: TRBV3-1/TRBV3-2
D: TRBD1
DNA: TGTGCCAGCAGCCAAGATTTGACAGGGGAACTCCGGTGGGGCTACACCTTC
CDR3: CASSQDLTGELRWGYTF

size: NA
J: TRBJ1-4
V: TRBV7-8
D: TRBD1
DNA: TGTGCCAGCAGCCTCAGGACAGGCGCTAATGAAAAACTGTTTTTT
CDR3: CASSLRTGANEKLFF

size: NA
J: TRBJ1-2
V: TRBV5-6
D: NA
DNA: TGTGCCAGCAGCCTGGGGGCCATGGACAGATTCTATGGCTACACCTTC
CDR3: CASSLGAMDRFYGYTF

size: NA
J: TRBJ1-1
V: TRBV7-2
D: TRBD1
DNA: TGTGCCAGCAGCTCCCACAGGGGGCGCACTGAAGCTTTCTTT
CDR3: CASSSHRGRTEAFF

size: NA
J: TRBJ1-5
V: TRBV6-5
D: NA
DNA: TGTGCCAGCAGTTACTCAGGAGGGTGGGATCAGCCCCAGCATTTT
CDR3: CASSYSGGWDQPQHF

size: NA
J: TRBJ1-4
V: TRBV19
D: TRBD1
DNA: TGTGCCAGTAGTATCACCGGGACAGGGGGCTTTGATGAAAAACTGTTTTTT
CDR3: CASSITGTGGFDEKLFF